The text below deals with one T cell receptor (beta chain). Its cognate antigen is unknown. Profiled with immunoSEQ multiplex PCR; TCRdb holds only in-frame clones, not every one. The data hold a few million clones, with under 95% observed a single time. CDR1 MNHNY and CDR2 SVGAGI come from the germline V gene (reference sequence). This CDR3 is 15 amino acids long. Trimming took 6 bases from V and 4 from J, leaving 17 bases between them. The data originate from a study of shared clonotypes between healthy human individuals. Points from the study as a whole: Non-shared clonotypes displayed generation probabilities falling below those of clonotypes present in all four donors. The small donor group covered limited genetic and exposure diversity.

The chain couples TRBV6-6 to TRBJ2-3; D perhaps matches TRBD2 (5 bases). This clonotype originated in a man younger than 35 in good health. Some clones in this sample may be carry-over from other donors' samples. Sequences were obtained from naive CD4+ T cells from PBMCs. Subset indicated: CD45RA+ positively selected. The DNA of the CDR3 is TGTGCCAGCAGCCCCGGACTCCTTCGCGCAGATACGCAGTATTTT. As protein: CASSPGLLRADTQYF.